This TCR beta chain is drawn from a study of T cells after yellow fever vaccination. Study results and limitations: Within FACS-sorted repertoires, abundant clonotypes contaminating from the bulk population could be present.

The CDR3 spans 14 residues. The V end lost 4 bases, the J end lost 2 bases, and 10 bases lay between the germline ends. A process of 5'RACE template switching, which added a universal primer site and UMIs, was used to make TCR cDNA. TCRdb called the 5' RACE reads again in MiXCR, with one record for every CDR3 protein. The sample contains 500,000 to 650,000 distinct CDR3 sequences, less than 20% of which appear only once. In its sample, this clonotype was seen many times. Its matching antigen is unknown. This specimen consisted of PBMCs, obtained 5 to 6 days after the first yellow fever vaccination. This TCR came from a man aged 18-30 years who received the YFV17D yellow fever vaccine. The chain links TRBV12-3 or TRBV12-4 to TRBJ2-3, with D maybe TRBD1 (5 bases). CDR3: CASSSRTNTDTQYF. In nucleotides, the CDR3 is TGTGCCAGCAGTTCAAGGACAAACACAGATACGCAGTATTTT.